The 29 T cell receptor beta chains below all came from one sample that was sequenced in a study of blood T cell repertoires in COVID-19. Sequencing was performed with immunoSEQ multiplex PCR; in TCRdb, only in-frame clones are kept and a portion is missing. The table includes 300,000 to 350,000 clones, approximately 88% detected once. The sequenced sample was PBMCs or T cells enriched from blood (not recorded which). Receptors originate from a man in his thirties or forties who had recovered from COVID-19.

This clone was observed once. The CDR3 bases are TGTGCCAGCAGCCACTCCCGGGACAGGAACACCGGGGAGCTGTTTTTT. This translates into CASSHSRDRNTGELFF. The chain carries TRBV9 and TRBJ2-2; TRBD1 agrees at 7 bases. Germline lookup yields CDR1 SGDLS and CDR2 YYNGEE. The CDR3 spans 16 residues. J was trimmed by 1 base and V by 4 bases; bases with no gene match: 7.

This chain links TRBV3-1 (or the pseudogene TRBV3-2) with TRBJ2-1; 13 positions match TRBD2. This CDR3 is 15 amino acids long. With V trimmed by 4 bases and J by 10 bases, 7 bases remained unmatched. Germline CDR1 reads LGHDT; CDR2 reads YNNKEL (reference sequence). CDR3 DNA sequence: TGTGCCAGCAGCCCCAGGACTAGCGGGGGAGTGGAGCAGTTCTTC. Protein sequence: CASSPRTSGGVEQFF.

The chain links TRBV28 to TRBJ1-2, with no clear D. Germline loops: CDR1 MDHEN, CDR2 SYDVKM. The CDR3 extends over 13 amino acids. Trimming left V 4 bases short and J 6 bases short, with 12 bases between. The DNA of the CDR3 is TGTGCCAGCAGTTCGGGTTTCGTACATGGCTACACCTTC. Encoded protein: CASSSGFVHGYTF.

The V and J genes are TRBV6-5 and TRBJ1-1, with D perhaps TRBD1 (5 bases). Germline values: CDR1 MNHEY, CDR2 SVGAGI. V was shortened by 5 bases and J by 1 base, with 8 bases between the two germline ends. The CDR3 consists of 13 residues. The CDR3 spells CASSRQPNTEAFF. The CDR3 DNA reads TGTGCCAGCAGTCGACAGCCGAACACTGAAGCTTTCTTT.

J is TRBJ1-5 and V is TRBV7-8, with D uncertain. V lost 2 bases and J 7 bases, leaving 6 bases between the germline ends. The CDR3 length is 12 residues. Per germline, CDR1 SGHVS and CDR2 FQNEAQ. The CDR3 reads CASSLIPQPQHF. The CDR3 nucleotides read TGTGCCAGCAGCTTAATCCCACAGCCCCAGCATTTT. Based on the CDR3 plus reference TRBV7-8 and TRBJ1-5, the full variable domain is GAGVSQSPRYKVAKRGQDVALRCDPISGHVSLFWYQQALGQGPEFLTYFQNEAQLDKSGLPSDRFFAERPEGSVSTLKIQRTQQEDSAVYLCASSLIPQPQHFGDGTRLSIL.

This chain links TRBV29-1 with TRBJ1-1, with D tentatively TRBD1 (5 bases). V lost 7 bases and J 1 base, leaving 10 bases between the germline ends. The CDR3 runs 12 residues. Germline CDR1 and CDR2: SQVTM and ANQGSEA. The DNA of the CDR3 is TGCAGCGCCGGGACTGCGAACACTGAAGCTTTCTTT. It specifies CSAGTANTEAFF.

CDR3 bases: TGTGCCACCAGTGATGTGACAGTCCGGACCCAGTACTTC. Its translation is CATSDVTVRTQYF. The chain recombines TRBV24-1 with TRBJ2-5; D is possibly TRBD1 (5 bases). Per germline, CDR1 KGHDR and CDR2 SFDVKD. The CDR3 has 13 amino acids. Trimming cost V 3 bases and J 7 bases, with 11 bases left between them.

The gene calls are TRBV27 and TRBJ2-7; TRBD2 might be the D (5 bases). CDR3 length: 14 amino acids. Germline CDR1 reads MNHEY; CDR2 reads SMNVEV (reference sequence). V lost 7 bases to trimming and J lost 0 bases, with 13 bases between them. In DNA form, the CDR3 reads TGTGCCAGCAATCCCTCGGGGAGCTCCTACGAGCAGTACTTC. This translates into CASNPSGSSYEQYF.

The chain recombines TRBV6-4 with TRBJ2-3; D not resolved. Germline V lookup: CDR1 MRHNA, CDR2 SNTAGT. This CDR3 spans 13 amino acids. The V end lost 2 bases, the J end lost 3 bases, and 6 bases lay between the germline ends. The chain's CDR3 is CASSDRETDTQYF. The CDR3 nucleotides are TGTGCCAGCAGTGACAGAGAAACAGATACGCAGTATTTT.

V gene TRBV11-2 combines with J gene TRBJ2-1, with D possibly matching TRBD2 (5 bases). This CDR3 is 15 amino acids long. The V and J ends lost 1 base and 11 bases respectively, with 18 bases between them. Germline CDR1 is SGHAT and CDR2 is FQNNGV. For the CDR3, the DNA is TGTGCCAGCAGCTTAGCAGCCGGAACCAGCGGTAAGCAGTTCTTC. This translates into CASSLAAGTSGKQFF.

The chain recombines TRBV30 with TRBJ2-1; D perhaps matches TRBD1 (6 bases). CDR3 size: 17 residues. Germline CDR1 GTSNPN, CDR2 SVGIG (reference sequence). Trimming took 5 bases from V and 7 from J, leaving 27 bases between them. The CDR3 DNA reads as TGTGCCTGGTCAAGCTCCCCGACAGGTTGGGATTGGAATGAGCAGTTCTTC. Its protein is CAWSSSPTGWDWNEQFF.

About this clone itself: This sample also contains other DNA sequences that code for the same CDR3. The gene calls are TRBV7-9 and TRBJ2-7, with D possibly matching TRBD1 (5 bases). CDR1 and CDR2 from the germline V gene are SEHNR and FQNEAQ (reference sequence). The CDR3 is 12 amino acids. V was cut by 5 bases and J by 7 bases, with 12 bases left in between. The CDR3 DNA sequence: TGTGCCAGCAGCCCCCAGGGTGAGGAGCAGTACTTC. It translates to CASSPQGEEQYF.

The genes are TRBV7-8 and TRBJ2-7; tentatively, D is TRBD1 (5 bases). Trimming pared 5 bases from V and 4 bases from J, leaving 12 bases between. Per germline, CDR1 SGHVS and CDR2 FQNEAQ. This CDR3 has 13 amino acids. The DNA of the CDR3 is TGTGCCAGCAGCGGCCCATCAGGGTACGAGCAGTACTTC. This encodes CASSGPSGYEQYF.

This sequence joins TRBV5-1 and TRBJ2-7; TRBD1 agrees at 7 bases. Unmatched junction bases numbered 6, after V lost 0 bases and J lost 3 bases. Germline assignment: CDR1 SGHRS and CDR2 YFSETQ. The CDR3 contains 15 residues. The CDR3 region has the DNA TGCGCCAGCAGCTTGGAGGGACAGACACGCTACGAGCAGTACTTC. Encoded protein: CASSLEGQTRYEQYF.

Here the CDR3 reads CASSQGTSGPSYNEQFF. In DNA form, the CDR3 reads TGTGCCAGCAGCCAAGGGACTAGCGGGCCCTCCTACAATGAGCAGTTCTTC. The chain combines TRBV4-2 with TRBJ2-1; TRBD2 matches at 11 bases. The germline CDR1 and CDR2 sequences are LGHNA and YNFKEQ. Trimming removed 1 base from V and 0 bases from J; junction bases left unmatched: 2. The CDR3 is 17 residues long.

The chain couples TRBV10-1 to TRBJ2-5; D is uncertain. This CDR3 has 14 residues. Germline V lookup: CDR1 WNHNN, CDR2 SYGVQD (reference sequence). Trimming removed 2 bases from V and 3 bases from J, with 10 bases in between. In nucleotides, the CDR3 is TGCGCCAGCAGTGAGCCAGGAACGAAAGAGACCCAGTACTTC. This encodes CASSEPGTKETQYF.

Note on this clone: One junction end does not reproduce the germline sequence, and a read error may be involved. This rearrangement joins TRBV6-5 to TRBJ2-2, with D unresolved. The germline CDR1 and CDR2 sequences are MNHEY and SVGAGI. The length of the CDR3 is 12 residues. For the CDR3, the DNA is TGTGCCAGCAGGAGGAACCCCGGGGAGCTGTTTTTT. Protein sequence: CASRRNPGELFF.

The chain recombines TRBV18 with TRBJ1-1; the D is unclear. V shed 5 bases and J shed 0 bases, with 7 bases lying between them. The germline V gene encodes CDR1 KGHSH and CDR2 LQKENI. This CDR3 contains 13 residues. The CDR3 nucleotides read TGTGCCAGCTCAAATACAGTGAACACTGAAGCTTTCTTT. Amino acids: CASSNTVNTEAFF.

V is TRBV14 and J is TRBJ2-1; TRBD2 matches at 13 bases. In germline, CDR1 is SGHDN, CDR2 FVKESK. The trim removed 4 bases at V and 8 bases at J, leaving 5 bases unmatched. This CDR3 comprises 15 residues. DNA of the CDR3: TGTGCCAGCAGCCCTTGGACTAGCGGGGGTGATGAGCAGTTCTTC. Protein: CASSPWTSGGDEQFF.

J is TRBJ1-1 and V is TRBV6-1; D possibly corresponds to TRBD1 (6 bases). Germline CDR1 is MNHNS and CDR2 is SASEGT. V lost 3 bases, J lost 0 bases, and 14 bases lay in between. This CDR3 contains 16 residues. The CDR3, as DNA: TGTGCCAGCAGTGAGCTTAGGGGACAATTGAACACTGAAGCTTTCTTT. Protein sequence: CASSELRGQLNTEAFF.

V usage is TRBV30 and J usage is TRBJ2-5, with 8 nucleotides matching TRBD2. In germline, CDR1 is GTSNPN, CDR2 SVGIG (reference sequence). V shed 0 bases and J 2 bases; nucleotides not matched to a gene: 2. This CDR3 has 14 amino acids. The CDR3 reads CAWSVREGQETQYF. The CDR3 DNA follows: TGTGCCTGGAGTGTCCGGGAGGGACAAGAGACCCAGTACTTC.

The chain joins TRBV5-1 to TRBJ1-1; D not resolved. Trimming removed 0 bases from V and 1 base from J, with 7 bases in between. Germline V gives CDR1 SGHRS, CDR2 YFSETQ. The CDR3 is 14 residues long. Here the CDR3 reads CASSLDTKNTEAFF. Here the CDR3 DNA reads TGCGCCAGCAGCTTGGACACCAAGAACACTGAAGCTTTCTTT.

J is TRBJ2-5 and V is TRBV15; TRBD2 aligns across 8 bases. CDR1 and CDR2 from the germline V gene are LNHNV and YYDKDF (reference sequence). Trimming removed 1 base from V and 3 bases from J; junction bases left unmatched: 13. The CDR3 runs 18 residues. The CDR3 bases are TGTGCCACCAGCAGAGGTCGCGTCACGGGACTAGTTAAAGAGACCCAGTACTTC. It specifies CATSRGRVTGLVKETQYF.

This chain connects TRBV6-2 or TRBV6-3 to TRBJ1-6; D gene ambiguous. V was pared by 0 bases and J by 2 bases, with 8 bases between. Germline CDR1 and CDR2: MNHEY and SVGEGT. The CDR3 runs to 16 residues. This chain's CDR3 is CASSYSSDAYNSPLHF. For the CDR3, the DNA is TGTGCCAGCAGTTACTCGTCAGATGCCTATAATTCACCCCTCCACTTT.

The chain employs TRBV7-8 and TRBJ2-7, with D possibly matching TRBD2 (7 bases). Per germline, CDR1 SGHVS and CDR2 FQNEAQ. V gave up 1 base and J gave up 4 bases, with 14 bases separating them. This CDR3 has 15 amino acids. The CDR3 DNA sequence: TGTGCCAGCAGCTTAGAGGGGGGAGGGTTATACGAGCAGTACTTC. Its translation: CASSLEGGGLYEQYF.

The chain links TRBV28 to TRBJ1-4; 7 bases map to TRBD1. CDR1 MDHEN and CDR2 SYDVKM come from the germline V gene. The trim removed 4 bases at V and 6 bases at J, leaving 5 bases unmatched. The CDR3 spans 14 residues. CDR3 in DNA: TGTGCCAGCAGTTACCCGGGGACAGATGAAAAACTGTTTTTT. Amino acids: CASSYPGTDEKLFF.

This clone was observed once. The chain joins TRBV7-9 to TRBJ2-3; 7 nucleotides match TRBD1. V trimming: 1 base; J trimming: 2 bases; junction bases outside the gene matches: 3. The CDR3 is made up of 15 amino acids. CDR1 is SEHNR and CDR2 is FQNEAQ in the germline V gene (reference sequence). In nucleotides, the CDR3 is TGTGCCAGCAGCTTAGGTGGGACAGCCACAGATACGCAGTATTTT. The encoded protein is CASSLGGTATDTQYF.

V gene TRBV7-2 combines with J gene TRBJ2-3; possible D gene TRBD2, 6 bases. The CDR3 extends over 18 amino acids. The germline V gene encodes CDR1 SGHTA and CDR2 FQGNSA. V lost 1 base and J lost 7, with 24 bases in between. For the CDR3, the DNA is TGTGCCAGCAGCTTAGTCCAAGGGAGGACCGCCGTCCCGTATACGCAGTATTTT. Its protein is CASSLVQGRTAVPYTQYF.

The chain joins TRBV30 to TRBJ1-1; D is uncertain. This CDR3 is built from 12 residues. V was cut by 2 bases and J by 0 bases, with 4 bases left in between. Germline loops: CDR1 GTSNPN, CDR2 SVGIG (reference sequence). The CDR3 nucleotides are TGTGCCTGGAGTTCTATGAACACTGAAGCTTTCTTT. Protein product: CAWSSMNTEAFF.